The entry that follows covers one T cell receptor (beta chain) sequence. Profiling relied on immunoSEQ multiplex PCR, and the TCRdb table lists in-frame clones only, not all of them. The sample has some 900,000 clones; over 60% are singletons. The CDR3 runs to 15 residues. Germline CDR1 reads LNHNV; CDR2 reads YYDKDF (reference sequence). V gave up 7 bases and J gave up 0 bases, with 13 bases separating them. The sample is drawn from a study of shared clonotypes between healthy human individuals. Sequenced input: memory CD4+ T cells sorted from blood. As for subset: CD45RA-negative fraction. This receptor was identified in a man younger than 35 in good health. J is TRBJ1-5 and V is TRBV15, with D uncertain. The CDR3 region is CATKLNSYSNQPQHF. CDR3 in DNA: TGTGCCACCAAGCTTAACAGCTATAGCAATCAGCCCCAGCATTTT.